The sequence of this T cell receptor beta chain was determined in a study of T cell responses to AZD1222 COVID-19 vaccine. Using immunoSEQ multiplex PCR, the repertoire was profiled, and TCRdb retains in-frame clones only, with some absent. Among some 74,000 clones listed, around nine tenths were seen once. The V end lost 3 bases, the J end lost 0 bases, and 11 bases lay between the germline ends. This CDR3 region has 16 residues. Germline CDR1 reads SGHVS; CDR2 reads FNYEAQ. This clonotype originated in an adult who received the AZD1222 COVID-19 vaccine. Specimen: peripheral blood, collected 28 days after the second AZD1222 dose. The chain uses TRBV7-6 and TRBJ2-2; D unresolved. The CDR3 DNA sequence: TGTGCCAGCAGCTTTCGGCAGGTGGCGAACACCGGGGAGCTGTTTTTT. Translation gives CASSFRQVANTGELFF.